Many counts were recorded for the clone carrying this T cell receptor (beta chain). Its antigen is currently unknown. TCRdb ran MiXCR on the 5' RACE reads and lists one entry per CDR3 protein. This table holds some 48,000 distinct CDR3 sequences, over 4.5% found once. These data are taken from a study of neurological immune-mediated disorders. Study outcomes and limitations: Private repertoires in all groups were suggested by the finding that expanded clones across subjects shared no CDR3 amino acid sequences.

The CDR3 spans 14 residues. Losses at the gene ends were 3 bases for V and 8 bases for J; bases not matched to a gene: 7. Germline CDR1 SGHDT, CDR2 YYEEEE. The rearrangement links TRBV5-6 to TRBJ2-1; 8 nucleotides align to TRBD1. The receptor's source is a woman between 18 and 29 years old with multiple sclerosis. The specimen sequenced was CD4+ T cells from blood. Written as DNA, the CDR3 is TGTGCCAGCAGCTCGAGGACAGGGTTCGATGAGCAGTTCTTC. This codes for CASSSRTGFDEQFF.